What follows describes a single TCR beta chain. What it binds is unknown. This entry comes from a study of cytomegalovirus exposure and HLA in healthy donors. Study results and limitations: The majority of TCR sequences were rare, yet some public TCRs appeared in many donors. CMV antigen specificity was confirmed in vitro for three CMV-associated chains.

Trimming removed 4 bases at V and 9 bases at J, with 20 bases between. Per the germline V gene, CDR1 is SGDLS and CDR2 is YYNGEE. The CDR3 covers 14 residues. Data came from immunoSEQ multiplex PCR; TCRdb stores just in-frame clones and leaves some out. The profile shows some 60,000 clones, around 96% of them singletons. The TCR was taken from a man between 18 and 29 years old in good health and CMV-seropositive. Sequencing was carried out using PBMCs. The rearrangement uses TRBV9 and TRBJ2-7, with D possibly TRBD1 on 5 matching bases. CDR3 residues: CASSTHSGGTGQYF. The CDR3 DNA sequence: TGTGCCAGCAGCACTCACTCCGGCGGAACAGGGCAGTACTTC.